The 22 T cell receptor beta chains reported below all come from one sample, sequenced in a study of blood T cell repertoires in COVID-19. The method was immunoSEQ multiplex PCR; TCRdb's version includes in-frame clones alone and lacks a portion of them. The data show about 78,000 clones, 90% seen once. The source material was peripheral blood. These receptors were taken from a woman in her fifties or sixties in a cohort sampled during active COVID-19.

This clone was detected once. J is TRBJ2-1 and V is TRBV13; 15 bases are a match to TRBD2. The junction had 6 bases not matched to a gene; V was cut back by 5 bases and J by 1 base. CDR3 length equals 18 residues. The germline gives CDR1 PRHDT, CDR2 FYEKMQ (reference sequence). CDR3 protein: CASSPGLAGGRSYNEQFF. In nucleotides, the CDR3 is TGTGCCAGCAGCCCGGGACTAGCGGGAGGTCGGTCCTACAATGAGCAGTTCTTC. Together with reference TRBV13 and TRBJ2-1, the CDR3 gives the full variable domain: AAGVIQSPRHLIKEKRETATLKCYPIPRHDTVYWYQQGPGQDPQFLISFYEKMQSDKGSIPDRFSAQQFSDYHSELNMSSLELGDSALYFCASSPGLAGGRSYNEQFFGPGTRLTVL.

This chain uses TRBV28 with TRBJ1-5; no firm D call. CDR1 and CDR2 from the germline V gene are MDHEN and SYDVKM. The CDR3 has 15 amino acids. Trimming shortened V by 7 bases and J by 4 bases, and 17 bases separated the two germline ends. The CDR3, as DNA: TGTGCCAGCACCTCCTCCGCGGGAGGGAATCAGCCCCAGCATTTT. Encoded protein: CASTSSAGGNQPQHF.

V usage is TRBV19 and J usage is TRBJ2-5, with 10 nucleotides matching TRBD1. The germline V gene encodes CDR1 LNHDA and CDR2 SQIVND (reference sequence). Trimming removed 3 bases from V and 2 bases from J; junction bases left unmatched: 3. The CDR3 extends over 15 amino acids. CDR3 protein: CASSIGQGVQETQYF. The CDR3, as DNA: TGTGCCAGTAGTATCGGACAGGGGGTTCAAGAGACCCAGTACTTC.

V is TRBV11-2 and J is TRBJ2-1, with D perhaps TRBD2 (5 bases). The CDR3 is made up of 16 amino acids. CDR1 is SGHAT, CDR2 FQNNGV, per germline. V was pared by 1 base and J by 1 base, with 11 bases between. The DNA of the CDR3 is TGTGCCAGCAGCTTAGCGGGGTGGGTGTCCTACAATGAGCAGTTCTTC. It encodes CASSLAGWVSYNEQFF.

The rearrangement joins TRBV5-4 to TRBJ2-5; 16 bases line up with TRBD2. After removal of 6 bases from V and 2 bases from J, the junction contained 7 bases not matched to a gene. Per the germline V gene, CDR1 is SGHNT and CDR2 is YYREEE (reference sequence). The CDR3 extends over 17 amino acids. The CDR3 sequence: CASTFPGLAGGQETQYF. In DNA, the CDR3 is TGTGCCAGCACCTTTCCGGGACTAGCGGGAGGGCAAGAGACCCAGTACTTC.

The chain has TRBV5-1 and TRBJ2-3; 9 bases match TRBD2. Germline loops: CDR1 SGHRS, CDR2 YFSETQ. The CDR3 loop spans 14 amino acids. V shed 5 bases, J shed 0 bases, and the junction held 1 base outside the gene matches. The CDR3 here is CASRLAGSTDTQYF. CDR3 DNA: TGCGCCAGCAGACTAGCGGGTAGCACAGATACGCAGTATTTT.

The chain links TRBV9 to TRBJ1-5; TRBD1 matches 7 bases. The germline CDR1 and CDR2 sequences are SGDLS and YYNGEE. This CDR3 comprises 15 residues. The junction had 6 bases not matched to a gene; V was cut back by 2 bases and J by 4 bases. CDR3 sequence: CASSVGDSGNQPQHF. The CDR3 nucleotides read TGTGCCAGCAGCGTCGGGGACAGTGGGAATCAGCCCCAGCATTTT.

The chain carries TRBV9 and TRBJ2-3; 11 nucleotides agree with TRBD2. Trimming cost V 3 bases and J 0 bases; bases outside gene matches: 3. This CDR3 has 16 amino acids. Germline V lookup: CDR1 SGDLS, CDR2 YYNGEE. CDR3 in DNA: TGTGCCAGCAGCGCGACTAGCGGGACTAGCACAGATACGCAGTATTTT. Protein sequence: CASSATSGTSTDTQYF.

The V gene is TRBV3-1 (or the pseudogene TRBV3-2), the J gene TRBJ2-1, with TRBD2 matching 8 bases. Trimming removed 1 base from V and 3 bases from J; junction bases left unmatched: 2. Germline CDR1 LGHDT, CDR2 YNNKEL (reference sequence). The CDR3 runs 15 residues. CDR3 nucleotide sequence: TGTGCCAGCAGCCAAGCCGGGACTAGCTACAATGAGCAGTTCTTC. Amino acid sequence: CASSQAGTSYNEQFF.

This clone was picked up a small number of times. The CDR3 sequence: CAWSGQGNHEQYF. The DNA of the CDR3 is TGTGCCTGGAGTGGTCAGGGGAACCACGAGCAGTACTTC. This chain connects TRBV30 to TRBJ2-7; D perhaps matches TRBD1 (6 bases). The V and J ends lost 1 base and 5 bases respectively, with 12 bases between them. Germline CDR1 is GTSNPN and CDR2 is SVGIG (reference sequence). This CDR3 comprises 13 residues.

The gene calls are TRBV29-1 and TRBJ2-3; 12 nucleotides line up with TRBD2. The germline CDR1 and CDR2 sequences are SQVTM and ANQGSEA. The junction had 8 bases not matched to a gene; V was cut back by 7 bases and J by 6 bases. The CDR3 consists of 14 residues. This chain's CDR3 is CSAPRLAGEDTQYF. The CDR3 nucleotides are TGCAGCGCTCCTAGACTAGCGGGAGAGGATACGCAGTATTTT.

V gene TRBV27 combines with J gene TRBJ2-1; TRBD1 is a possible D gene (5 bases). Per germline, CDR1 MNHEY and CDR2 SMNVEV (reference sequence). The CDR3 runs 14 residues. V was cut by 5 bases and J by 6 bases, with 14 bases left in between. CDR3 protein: CASSHRTSGNEQFF. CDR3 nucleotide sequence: TGTGCCAGCAGTCACAGGACCTCAGGCAATGAGCAGTTCTTC.

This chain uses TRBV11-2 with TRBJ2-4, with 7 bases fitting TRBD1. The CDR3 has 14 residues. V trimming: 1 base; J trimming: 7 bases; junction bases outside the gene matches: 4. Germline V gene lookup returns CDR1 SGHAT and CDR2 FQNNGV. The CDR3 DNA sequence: TGTGCCAGCAGCTTAGGGCAGGGGGTGAACATTCAGTACTTC. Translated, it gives CASSLGQGVNIQYF.

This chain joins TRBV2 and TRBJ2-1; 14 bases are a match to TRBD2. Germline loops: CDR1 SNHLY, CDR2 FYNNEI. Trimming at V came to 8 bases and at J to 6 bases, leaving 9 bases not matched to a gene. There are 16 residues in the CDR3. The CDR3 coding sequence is TGTGCCAGCCTTGGACTAGCGGGAGGAATCATCAATGAGCAGTTCTTC. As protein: CASLGLAGGIINEQFF. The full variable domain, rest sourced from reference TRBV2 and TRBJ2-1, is EPEVTQTPSHQVTQMGQEVILRCVPISNHLYFYWYRQILGQKVEFLVSFYNNEISEKSEIFDDQFSVERPDGSNFTLKIRSTKLEDSAMYFCASLGLAGGIINEQFFGPGTRLTVL.

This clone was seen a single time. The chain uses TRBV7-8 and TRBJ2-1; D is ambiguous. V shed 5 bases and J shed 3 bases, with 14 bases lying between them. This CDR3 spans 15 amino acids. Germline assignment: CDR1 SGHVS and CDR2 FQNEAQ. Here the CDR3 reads CASSADFRLYNEQFF. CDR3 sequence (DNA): TGTGCCAGCAGCGCCGACTTCCGACTCTACAATGAGCAGTTCTTC.

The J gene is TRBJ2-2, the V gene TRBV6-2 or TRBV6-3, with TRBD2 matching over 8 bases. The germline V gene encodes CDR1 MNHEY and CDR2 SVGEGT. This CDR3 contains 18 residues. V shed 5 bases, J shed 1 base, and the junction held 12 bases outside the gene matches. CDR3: CASSPEQVAGWNTGELFF. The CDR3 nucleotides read TGTGCCAGCAGTCCGGAACAGGTAGCGGGATGGAACACCGGGGAGCTGTTTTTT.

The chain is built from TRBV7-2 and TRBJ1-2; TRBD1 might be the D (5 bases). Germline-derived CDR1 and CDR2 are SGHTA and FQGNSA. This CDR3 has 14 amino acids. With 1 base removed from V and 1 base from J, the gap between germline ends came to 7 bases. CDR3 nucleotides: TGTGCCAGCAGCTTAGGACAGCATAACTATGGCTACACCTTC. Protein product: CASSLGQHNYGYTF.

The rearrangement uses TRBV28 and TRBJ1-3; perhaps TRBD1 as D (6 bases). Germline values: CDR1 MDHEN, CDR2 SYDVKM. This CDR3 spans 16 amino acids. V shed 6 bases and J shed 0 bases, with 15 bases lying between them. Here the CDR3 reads CASRLQGRVSGNTIYF. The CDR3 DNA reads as TGTGCCAGCAGACTACAGGGAAGGGTCTCTGGAAACACCATATATTTT.

The CDR3 loop reads CAWSRDREYGYTF. For the CDR3, the DNA is TGTGCCTGGAGTCGGGACAGGGAGTATGGCTACACCTTC. The genes are TRBV30 and TRBJ1-2, with 9 bases aligning to TRBD1. With 2 bases clipped from V and 5 bases from J, the junction kept 3 bases outside the gene matches. There are 13 residues in the CDR3. The V gene's germline CDR1 is GTSNPN and CDR2 SVGIG (reference sequence).

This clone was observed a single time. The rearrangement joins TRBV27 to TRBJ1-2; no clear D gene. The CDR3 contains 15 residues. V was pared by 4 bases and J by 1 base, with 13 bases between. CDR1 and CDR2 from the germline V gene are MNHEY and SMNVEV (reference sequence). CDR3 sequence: CASSSILGGNYGYTF. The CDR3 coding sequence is TGTGCCAGCAGTTCTATCCTCGGAGGTAACTATGGCTACACCTTC.

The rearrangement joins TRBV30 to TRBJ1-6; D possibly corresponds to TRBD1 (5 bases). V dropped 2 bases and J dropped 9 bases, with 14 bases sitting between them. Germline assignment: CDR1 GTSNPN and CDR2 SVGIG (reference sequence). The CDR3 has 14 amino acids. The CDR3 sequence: CAWSTRGGGSPLHF. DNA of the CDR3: TGTGCCTGGAGTACAAGGGGCGGTGGTTCACCCCTCCACTTT.

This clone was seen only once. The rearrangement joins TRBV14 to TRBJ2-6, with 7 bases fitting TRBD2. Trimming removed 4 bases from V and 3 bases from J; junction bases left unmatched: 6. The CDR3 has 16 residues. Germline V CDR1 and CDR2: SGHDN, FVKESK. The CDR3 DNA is TGTGCCAGCAGCCGAGGGACGGGAGGTGGGGCCAACGTCCTGACTTTC. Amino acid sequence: CASSRGTGGGANVLTF.